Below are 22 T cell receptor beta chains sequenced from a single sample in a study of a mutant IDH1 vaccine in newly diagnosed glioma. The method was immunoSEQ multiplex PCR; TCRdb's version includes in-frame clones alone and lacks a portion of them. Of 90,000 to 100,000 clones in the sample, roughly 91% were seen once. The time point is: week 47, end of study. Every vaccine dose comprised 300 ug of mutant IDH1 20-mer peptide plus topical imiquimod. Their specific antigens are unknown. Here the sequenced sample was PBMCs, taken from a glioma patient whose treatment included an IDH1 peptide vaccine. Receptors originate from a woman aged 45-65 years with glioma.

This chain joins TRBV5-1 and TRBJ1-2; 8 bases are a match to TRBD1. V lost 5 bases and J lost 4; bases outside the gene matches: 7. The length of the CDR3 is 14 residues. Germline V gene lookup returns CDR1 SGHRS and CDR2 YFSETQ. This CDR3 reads CASSSGQGAYGYTF. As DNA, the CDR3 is TGCGCCAGCAGTTCCGGTCAGGGGGCCTATGGCTACACCTTC.

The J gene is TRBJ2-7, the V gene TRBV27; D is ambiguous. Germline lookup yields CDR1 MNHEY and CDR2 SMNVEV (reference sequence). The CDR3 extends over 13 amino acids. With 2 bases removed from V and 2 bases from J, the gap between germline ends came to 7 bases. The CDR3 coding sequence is TGTGCCAGCAGTTTAAAACTTCCCTACGAGCAGTACTTC. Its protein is CASSLKLPYEQYF.

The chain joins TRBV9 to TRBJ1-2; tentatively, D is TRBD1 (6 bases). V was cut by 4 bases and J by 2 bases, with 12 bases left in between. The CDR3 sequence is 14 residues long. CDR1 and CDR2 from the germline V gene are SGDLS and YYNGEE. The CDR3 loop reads CASSPRTENYGYTF. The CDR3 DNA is TGTGCCAGCAGCCCGCGGACAGAGAACTATGGCTACACCTTC.

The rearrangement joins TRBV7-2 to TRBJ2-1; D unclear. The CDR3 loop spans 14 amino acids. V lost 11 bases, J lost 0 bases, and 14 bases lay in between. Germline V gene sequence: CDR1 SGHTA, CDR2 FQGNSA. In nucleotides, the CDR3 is TGTGCCCTTCTTGGGTTACCCTCCTACAATGAGCAGTTCTTC. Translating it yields CALLGLPSYNEQFF.

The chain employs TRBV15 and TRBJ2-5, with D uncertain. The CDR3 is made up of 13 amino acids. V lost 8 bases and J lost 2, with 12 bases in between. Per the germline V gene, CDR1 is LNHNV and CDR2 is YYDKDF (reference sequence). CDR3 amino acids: CATGGPLQETQYF. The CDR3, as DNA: TGTGCCACCGGCGGTCCGTTACAAGAGACCCAGTACTTC.

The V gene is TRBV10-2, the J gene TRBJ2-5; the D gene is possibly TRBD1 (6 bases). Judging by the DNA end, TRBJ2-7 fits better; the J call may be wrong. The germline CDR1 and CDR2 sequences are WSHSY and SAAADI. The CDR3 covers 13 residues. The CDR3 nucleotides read TGCGCCAGCAGGTGGGACATCGCCTACGAGCAGTACTTC. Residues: CASRWDIAYEQYF.

The DNA of the CDR3 is TGTGCCAGCAGCCGGAGGGGGGAAGGCAATCAGCCCCAGCATTTT. Protein: CASSRRGEGNQPQHF. The chain uses TRBV5-6 and TRBJ1-5, with a tentative D call TRBD1 (6 bases). CDR1 and CDR2 from the germline V gene are SGHDT and YYEEEE. CDR3 length: 15 amino acids. Trimming left V 4 bases short and J 2 bases short, with 13 bases between.

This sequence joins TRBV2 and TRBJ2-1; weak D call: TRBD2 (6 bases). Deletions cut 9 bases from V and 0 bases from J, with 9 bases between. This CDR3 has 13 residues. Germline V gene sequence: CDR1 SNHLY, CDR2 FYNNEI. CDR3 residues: CASFSGSYNEQFF. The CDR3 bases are TGTGCCAGTTTTAGCGGCTCCTACAATGAGCAGTTCTTC.

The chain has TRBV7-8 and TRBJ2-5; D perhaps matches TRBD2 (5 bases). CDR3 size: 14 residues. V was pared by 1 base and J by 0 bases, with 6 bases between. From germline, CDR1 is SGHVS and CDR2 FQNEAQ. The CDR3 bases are TGTGCCAGCAGCTTAGTGGGAGACCAAGAGACCCAGTACTTC. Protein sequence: CASSLVGDQETQYF.

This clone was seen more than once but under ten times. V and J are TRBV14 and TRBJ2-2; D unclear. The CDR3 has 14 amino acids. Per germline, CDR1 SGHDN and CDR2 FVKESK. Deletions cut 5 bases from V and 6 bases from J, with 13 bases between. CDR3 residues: CASSSLSSAGELFF. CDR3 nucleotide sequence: TGTGCCAGCAGCTCGCTCTCTTCGGCCGGGGAGCTGTTTTTT.

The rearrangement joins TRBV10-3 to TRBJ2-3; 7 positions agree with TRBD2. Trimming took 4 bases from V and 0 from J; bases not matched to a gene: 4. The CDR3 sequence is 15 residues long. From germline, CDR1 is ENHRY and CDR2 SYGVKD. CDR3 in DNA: TGTGCCATCAGTGTTGATAGCGGGAGCACAGATACGCAGTATTTT. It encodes CAISVDSGSTDTQYF.

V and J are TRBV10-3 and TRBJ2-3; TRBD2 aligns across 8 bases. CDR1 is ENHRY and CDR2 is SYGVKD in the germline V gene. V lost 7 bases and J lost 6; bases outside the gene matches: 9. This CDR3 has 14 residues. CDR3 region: CAITLTSARDTQYF. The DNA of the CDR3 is TGTGCCATCACCCTGACTAGCGCGAGGGATACGCAGTATTTT.

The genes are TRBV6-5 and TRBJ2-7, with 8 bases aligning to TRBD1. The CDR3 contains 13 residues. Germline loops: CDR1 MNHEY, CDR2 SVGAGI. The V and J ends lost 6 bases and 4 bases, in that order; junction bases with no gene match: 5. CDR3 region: CASRRQGWYEQYF. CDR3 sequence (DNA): TGTGCCAGCAGACGACAGGGGTGGTACGAGCAGTACTTC.

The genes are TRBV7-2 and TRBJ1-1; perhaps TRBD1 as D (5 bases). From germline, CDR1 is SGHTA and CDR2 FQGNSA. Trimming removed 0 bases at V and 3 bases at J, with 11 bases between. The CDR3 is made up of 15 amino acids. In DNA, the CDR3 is TGTGCCAGCAGCTTAGCTGGGACGTCACACACTGAAGCTTTCTTT. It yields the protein CASSLAGTSHTEAFF.

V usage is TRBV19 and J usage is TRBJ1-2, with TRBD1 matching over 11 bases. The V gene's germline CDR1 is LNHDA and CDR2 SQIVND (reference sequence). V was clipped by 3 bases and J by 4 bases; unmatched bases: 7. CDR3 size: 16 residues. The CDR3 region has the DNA TGTGCCAGTAGTATCGCCGGGACAGGGGGTTTCTATGGCTACACCTTC. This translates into CASSIAGTGGFYGYTF.

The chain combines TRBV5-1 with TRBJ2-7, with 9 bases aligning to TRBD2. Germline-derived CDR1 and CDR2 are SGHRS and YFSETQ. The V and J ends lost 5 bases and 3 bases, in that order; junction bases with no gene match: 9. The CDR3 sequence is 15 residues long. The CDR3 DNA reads TGCGCCAGCAGGCTCGGGCCTAGCGGGGTCTACGAGCAGTACTTC. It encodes CASRLGPSGVYEQYF.

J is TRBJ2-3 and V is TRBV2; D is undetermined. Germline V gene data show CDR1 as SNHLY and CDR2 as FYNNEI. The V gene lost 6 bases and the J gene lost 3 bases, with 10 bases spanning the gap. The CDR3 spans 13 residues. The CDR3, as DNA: TGTGCCAGCAGCGCCCGATCTACAGATACGCAGTATTTT. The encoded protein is CASSARSTDTQYF.

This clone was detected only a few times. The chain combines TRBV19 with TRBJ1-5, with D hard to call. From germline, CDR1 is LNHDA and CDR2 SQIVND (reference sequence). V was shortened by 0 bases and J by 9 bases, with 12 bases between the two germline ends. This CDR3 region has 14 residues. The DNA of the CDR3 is TGTGCCAGTAGTATAGAGGGTCCCTATCTGCCCCAGCATTTT. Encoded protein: CASSIEGPYLPQHF.

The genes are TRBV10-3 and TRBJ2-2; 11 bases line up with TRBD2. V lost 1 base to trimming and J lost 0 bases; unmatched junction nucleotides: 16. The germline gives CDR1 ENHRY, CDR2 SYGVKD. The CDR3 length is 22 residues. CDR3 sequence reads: CAISEWWGRLAGGKSNTGELFF. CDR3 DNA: TGTGCCATCAGTGAGTGGTGGGGGCGGCTAGCGGGAGGAAAATCGAACACCGGGGAGCTGTTTTTT.

The CDR3 DNA is TGTGCCAGTAGTATTGCAGGGTACACTGAAGCTTTCTTT. As protein: CASSIAGYTEAFF. The chain is built from TRBV19 and TRBJ1-1, with D possibly being TRBD1 (5 bases). The ends were cut back, 3 bases at V and 3 bases at J, with 8 bases in the middle. Germline-derived CDR1 and CDR2 are LNHDA and SQIVND (reference sequence). The CDR3 totals 13 residues. The full variable domain, rest sourced from reference TRBV19 and TRBJ1-1, is DGGITQSPKYLFRKEGQNVTLSCEQNLNHDAMYWYRQDPGQGLRLIYYSQIVNDFQKGDIAEGYSVSREKKESFPLTVTSAQKNPTAFYLCASSIAGYTEAFFGQGTRLTVV.

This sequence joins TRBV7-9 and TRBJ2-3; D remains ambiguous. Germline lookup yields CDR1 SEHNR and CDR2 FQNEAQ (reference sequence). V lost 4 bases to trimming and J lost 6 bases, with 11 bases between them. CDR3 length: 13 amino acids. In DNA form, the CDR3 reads TGTGCCAGCAGCTCGGACCTGCGGGATACGCAGTATTTT. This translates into CASSSDLRDTQYF.

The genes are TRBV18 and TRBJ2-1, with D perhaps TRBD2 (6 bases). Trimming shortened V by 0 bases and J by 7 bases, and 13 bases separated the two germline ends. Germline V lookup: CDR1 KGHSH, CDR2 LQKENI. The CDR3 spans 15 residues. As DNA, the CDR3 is TGTGCCAGCTCACCACCCGGGAGCTTAGGGAATGAGCAGTTCTTC. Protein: CASSPPGSLGNEQFF.